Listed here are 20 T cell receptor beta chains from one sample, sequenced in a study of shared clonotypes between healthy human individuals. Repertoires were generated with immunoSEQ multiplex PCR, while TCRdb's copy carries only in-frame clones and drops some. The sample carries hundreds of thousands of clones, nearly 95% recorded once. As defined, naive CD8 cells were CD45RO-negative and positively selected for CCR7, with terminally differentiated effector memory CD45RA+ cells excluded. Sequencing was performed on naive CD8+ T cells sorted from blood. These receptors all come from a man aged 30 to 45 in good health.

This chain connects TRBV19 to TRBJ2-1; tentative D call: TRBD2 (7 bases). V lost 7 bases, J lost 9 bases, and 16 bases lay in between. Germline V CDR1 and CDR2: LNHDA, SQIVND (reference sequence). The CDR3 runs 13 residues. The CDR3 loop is CASNSGGRFEQFF. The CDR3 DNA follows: TGTGCCAGTAACTCGGGGGGCAGATTTGAGCAGTTCTTC.

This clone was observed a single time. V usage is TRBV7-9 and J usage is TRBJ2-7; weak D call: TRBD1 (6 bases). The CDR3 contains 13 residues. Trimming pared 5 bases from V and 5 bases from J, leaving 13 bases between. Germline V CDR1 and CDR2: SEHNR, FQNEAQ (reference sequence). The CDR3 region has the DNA TGTGCCAGCAGCAAAGGGACACAAAACGAGCAGTACTTC. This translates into CASSKGTQNEQYF.

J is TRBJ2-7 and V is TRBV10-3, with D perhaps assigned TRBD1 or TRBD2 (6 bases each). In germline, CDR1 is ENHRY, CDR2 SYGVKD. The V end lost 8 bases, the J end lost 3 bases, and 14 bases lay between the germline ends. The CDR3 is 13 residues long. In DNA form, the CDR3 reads TGTGCCATCGGGTTTGGGGGGCTCTACGAGCAGTACTTC. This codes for CAIGFGGLYEQYF.

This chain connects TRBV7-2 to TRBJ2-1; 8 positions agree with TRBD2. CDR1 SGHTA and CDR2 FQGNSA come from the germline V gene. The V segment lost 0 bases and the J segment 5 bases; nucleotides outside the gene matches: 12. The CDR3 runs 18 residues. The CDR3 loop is CASSLARLIAGLNNEQFF. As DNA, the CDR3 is TGTGCCAGCAGCTTAGCCCGCTTGATAGCGGGACTTAACAATGAGCAGTTCTTC.

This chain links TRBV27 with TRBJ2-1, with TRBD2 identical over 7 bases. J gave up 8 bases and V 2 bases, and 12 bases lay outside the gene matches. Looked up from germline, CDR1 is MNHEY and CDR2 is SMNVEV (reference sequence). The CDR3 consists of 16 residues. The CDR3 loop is CASSLTSGALMDEQFF. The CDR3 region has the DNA TGTGCCAGCAGTTTAACCAGCGGGGCCCTTATGGATGAGCAGTTCTTC.

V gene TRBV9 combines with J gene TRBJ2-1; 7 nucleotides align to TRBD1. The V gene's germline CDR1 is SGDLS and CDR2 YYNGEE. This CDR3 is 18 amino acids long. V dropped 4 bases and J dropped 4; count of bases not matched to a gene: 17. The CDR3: CASSPQGYGRAPYNEQFF. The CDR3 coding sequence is TGTGCCAGCAGCCCACAGGGGTACGGCCGAGCCCCTTACAATGAGCAGTTCTTC.

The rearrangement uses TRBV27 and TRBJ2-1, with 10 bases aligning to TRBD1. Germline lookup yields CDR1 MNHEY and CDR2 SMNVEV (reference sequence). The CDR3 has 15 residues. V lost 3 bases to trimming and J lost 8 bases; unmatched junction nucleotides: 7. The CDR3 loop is CASSLRDRGLHEQFF. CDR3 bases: TGTGCCAGCAGTTTGCGGGACAGGGGTTTACATGAGCAGTTCTTC.

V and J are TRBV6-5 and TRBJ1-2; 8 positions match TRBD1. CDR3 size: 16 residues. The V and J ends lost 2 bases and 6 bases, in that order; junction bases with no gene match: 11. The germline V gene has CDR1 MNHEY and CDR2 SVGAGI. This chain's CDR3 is CASSYLTGGPENGYTF. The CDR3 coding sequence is TGTGCCAGCAGTTACCTAACAGGGGGACCAGAGAATGGCTACACCTTC.

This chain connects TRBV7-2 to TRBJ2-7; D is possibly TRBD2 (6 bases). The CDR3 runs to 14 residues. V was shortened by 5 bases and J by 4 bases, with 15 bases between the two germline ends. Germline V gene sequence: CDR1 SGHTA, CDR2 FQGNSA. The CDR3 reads CASSPRGILYEQYF. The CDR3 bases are TGTGCCAGCAGCCCCCGGGGGATCCTTTACGAGCAGTACTTC.

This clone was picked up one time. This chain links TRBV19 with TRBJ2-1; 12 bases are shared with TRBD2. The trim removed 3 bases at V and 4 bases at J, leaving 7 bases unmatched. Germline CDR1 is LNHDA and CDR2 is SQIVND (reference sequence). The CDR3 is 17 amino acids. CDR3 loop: CASSIRLAGDLYNEQFF. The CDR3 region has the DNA TGTGCCAGTAGTATTCGACTAGCGGGAGACCTTTACAATGAGCAGTTCTTC. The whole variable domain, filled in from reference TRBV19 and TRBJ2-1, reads DGGITQSPKYLFRKEGQNVTLSCEQNLNHDAMYWYRQDPGQGLRLIYYSQIVNDFQKGDIAEGYSVSREKKESFPLTVTSAQKNPTAFYLCASSIRLAGDLYNEQFFGPGTRLTVL.

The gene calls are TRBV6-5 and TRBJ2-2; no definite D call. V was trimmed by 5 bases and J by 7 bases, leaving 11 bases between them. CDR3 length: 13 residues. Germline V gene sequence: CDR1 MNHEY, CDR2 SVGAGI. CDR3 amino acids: CASSHLDGGELFF. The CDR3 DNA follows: TGTGCCAGCAGTCATTTGGACGGCGGGGAGCTGTTTTTT.

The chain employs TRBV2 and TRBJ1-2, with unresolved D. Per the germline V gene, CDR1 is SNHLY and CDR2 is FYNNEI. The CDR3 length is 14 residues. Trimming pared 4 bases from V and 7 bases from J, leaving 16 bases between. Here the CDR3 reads CASSGAYESGGYTF. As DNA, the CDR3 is TGTGCCAGCAGTGGGGCATACGAGTCGGGTGGCTACACCTTC.

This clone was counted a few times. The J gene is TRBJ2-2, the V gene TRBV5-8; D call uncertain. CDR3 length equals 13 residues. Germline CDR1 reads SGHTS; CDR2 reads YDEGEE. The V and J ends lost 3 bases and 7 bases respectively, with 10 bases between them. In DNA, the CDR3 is TGTGCCAGCAGCTCGAATACCAACGGGGAGCTGTTTTTT. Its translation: CASSSNTNGELFF.

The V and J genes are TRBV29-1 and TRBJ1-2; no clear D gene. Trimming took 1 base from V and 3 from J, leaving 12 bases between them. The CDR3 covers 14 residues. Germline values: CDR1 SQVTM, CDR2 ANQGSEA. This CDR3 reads CSVEVPGSDYGYTF. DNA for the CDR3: TGCAGCGTTGAAGTCCCAGGCAGTGACTATGGCTACACCTTC.

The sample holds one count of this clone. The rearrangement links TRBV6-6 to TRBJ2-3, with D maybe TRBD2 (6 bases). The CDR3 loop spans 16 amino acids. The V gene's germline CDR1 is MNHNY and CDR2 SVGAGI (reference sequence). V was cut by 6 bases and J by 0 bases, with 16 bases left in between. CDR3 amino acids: CASSPLAHTSTDTQYF. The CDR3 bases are TGTGCCAGCAGCCCTCTAGCGCACACTAGCACAGATACGCAGTATTTT.

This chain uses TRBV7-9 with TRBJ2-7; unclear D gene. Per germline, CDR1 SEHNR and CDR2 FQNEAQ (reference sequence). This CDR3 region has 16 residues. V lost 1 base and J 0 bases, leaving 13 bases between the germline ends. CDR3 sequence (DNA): TGTGCCAGCAGCTTAGTAGTTGACTGGAACTCCTACGAGCAGTACTTC. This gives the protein CASSLVVDWNSYEQYF.

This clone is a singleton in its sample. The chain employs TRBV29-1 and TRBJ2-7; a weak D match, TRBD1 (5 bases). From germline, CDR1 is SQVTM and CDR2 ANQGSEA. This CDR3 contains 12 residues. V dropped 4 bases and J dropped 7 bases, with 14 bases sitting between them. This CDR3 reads CSVAVQGSEQYF. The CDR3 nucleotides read TGCAGCGTTGCGGTCCAGGGTAGTGAGCAGTACTTC.

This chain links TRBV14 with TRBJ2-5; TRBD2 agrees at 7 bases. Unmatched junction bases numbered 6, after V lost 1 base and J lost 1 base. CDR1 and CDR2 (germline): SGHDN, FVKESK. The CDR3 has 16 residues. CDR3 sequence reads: CASSQVASGVQETQYF. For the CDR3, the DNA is TGTGCCAGCAGCCAAGTTGCGAGCGGGGTCCAAGAGACCCAGTACTTC.

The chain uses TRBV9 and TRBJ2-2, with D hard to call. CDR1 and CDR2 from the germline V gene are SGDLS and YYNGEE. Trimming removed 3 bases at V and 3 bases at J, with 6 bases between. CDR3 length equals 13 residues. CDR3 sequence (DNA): TGTGCCAGCAGCGCGCAGGACACCGGGGAGCTGTTTTTT. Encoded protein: CASSAQDTGELFF.

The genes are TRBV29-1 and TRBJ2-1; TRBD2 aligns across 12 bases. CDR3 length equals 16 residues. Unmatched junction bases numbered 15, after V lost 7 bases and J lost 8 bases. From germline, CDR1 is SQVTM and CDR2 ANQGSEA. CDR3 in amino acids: CSAAPTLAGGRDEQFF. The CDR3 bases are TGCAGCGCTGCCCCGACTCTAGCGGGAGGGAGGGATGAGCAGTTCTTC.